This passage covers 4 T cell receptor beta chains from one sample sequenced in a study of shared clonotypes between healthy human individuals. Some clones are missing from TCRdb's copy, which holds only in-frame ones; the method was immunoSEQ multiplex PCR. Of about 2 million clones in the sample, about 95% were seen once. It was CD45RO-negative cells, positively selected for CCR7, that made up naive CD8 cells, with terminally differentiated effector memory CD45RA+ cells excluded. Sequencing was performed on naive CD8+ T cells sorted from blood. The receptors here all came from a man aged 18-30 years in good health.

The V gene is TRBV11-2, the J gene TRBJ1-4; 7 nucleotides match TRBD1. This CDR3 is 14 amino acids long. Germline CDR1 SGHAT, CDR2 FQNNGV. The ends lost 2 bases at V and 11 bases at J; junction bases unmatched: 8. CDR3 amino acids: CASSLSITGEKLFF. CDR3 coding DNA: TGTGCCAGCAGCTTAAGTATTACAGGGGAGAAACTGTTTTTT.

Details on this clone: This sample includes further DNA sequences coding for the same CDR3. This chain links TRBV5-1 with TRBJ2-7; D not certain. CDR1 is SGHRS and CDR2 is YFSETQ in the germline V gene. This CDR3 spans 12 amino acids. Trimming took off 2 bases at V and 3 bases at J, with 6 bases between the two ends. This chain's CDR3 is CASSFGDYEQYF. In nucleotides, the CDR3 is TGCGCCAGCAGCTTCGGCGACTACGAGCAGTACTTC.

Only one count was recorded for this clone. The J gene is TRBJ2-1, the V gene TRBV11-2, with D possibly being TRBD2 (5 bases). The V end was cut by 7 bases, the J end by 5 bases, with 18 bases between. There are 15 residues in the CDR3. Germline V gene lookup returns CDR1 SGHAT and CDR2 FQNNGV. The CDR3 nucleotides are TGTGCCAGCACCCCCCCTTTTAGCGACCACAATGAGCAGTTCTTC. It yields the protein CASTPPFSDHNEQFF. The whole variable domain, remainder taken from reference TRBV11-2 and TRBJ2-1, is EAGVAQSPRYKIIEKRQSVAFWCNPISGHATLYWYQQILGQGPKLLIQFQNNGVVDDSQLPKDRFSAERLKGVDSTLKIQPAKLEDSAVYLCASTPPFSDHNEQFFGPGTRLTVL.

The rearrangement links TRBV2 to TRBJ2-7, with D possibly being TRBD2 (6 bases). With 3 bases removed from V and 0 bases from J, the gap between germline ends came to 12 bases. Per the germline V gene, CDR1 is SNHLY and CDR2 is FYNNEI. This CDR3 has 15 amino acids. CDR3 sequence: CASSDRLDFSYEQYF. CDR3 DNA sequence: TGTGCCAGCAGTGACCGACTAGACTTCTCCTACGAGCAGTACTTC. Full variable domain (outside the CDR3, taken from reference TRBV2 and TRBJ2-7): EPEVTQTPSHQVTQMGQEVILRCVPISNHLYFYWYRQILGQKVEFLVSFYNNEISEKSEIFDDQFSVERPDGSNFTLKIRSTKLEDSAMYFCASSDRLDFSYEQYFGPGTRLTVT.